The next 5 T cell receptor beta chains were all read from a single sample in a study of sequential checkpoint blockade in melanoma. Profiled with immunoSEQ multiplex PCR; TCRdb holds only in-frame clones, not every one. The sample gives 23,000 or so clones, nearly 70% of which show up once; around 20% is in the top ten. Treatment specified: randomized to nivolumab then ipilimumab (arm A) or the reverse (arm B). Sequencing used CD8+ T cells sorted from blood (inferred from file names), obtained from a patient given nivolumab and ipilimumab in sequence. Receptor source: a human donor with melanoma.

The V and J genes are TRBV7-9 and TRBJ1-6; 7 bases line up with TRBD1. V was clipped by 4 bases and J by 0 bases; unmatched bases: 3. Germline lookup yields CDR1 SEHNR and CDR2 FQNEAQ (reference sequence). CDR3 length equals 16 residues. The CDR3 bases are TGTGCCAGCAGCTCGACAGGGATCTCCTATAATTCACCCCTCCACTTT. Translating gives CASSSTGISYNSPLHF.

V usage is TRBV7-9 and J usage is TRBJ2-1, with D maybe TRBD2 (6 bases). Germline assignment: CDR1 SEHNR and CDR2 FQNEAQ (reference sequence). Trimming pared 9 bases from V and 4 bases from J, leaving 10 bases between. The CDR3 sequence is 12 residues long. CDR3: CASPGTYNEQFF. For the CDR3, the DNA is TGTGCCAGTCCCGGGACTTACAATGAGCAGTTCTTC.

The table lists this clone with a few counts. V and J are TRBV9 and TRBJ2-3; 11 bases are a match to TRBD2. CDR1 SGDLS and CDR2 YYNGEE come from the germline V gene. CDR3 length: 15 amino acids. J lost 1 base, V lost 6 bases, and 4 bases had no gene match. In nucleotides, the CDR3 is TGTGCCAGCAACGAACTAGCGGGGGGCACAGATACGCAGTATTTT. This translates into CASNELAGGTDTQYF. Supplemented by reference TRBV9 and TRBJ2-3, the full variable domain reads DSGVTQTPKHLITATGQRVTLRCSPRSGDLSVYWYQQSLDQGLQFLIQYYNGEERAKGNILERFSAQQFPDLHSELNLSSLELGDSALYFCASNELAGGTDTQYFGPGTRLTVL.

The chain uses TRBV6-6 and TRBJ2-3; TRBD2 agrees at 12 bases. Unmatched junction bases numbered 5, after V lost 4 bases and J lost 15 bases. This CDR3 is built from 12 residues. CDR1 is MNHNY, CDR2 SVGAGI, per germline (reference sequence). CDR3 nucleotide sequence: TGTGCCAGCAGTTCCGGACTAGCGGGGCTCTATTTT. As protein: CASSSGLAGLYF.

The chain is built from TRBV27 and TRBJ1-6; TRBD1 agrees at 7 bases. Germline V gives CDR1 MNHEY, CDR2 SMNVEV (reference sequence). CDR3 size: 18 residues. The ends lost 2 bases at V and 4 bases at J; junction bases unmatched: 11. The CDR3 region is CASSLDPAGQSYNSPLHF. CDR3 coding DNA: TGTGCCAGCAGTTTAGACCCCGCGGGACAGAGTTATAATTCACCCCTCCACTTT.